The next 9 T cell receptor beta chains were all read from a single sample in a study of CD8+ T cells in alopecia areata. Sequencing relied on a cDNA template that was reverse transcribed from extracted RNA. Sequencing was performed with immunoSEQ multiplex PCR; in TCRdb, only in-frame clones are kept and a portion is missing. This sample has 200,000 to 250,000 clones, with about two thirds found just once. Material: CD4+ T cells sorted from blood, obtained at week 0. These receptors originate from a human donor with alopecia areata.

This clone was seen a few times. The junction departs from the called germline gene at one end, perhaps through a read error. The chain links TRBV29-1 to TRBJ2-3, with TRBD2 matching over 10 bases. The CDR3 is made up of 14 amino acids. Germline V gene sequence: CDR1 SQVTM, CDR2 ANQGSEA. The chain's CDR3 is CSVEAGGPTDTQYF. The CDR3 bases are TGCAGCGTAGAAGCGGGGGGGCCGACAGATACGCAGTATTTT.

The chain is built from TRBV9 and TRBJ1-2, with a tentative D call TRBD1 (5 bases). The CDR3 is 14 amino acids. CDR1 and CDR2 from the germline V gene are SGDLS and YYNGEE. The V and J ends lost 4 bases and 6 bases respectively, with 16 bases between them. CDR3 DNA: TGTGCCAGCAGCTCGGGGGGGACCAAAGATGGCTACACCTTC. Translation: CASSSGGTKDGYTF.

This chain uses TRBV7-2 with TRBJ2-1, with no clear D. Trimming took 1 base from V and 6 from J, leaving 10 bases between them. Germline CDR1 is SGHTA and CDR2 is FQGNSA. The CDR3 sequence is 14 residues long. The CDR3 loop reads CASSLDPRANEQFF. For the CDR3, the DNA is TGTGCCAGCAGCTTAGATCCCCGGGCCAATGAGCAGTTCTTC.

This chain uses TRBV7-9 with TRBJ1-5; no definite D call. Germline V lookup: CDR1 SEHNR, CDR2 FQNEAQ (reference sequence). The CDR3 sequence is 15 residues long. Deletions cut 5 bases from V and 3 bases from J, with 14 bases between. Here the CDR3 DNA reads TGTGCCAGCAGCCCCTCTGGCAGTTCCAATCAGCCCCAGCATTTT. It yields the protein CASSPSGSSNQPQHF.

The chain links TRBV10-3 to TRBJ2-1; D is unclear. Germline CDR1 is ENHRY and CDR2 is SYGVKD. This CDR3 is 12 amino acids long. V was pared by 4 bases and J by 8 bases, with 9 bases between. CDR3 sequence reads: CAISASADEQFF. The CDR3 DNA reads TGTGCCATCAGTGCTTCGGCGGATGAGCAGTTCTTC.

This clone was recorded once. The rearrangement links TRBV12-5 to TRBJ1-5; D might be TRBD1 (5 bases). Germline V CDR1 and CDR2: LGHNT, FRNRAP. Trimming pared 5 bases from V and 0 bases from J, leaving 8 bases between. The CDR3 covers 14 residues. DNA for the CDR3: TGTGCTAGTGGTCGACAGTATAGCAATCAGCCCCAGCATTTT. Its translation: CASGRQYSNQPQHF. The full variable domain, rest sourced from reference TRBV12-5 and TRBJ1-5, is DARVTQTPRHKVTEMGQEVTMRCQPILGHNTVFWYRQTMMQGLELLAYFRNRAPLDDSGMPKDRFSAEMPDATLATLKIQPSEPRDSAVYFCASGRQYSNQPQHFGDGTRLSIL.

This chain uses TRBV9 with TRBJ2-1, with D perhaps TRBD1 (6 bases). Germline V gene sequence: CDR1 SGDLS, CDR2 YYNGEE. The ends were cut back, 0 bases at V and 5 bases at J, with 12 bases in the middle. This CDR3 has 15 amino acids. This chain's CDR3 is CASSVEAGANNEQFF. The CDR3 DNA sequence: TGTGCCAGCAGCGTAGAGGCAGGGGCCAACAATGAGCAGTTCTTC.

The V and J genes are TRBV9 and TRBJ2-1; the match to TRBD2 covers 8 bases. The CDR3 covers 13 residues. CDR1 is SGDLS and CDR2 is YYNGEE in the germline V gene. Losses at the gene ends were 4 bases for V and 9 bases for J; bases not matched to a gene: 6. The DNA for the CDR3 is TGTGCCAGCAGCACGGGACTAGTACCTGAGCAGTTCTTC. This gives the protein CASSTGLVPEQFF.

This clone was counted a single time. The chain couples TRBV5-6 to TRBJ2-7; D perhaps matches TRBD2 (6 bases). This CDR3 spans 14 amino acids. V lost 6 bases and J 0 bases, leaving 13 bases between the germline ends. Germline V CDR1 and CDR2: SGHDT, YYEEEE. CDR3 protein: CASTSGLYSYEQYF. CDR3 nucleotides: TGTGCCAGCACCTCGGGACTGTACTCCTACGAGCAGTACTTC.